The TCR beta chain described here comes from a study of shared clonotypes between healthy human individuals. The V and J ends lost 11 bases and 4 bases respectively, with 6 bases between them. Germline loops: CDR1 LNHDA, CDR2 SQIVND (reference sequence). The CDR3 consists of 10 residues. About 30,000 T cell genomes, or approximately 0.2 ug DNA, went into the sorted-subset replicate PCRs. Data came from immunoSEQ multiplex PCR; TCRdb stores just in-frame clones and leaves some out. The repertoire includes over 2 million clones, 90% to 95% of them detected once, and 0.13% sits in the top ten. The chain is built from TRBV19 and TRBJ1-3; D remains unclear. This clonotype was sampled from a young man in good health. The sample was naive CD4+ T cells sorted from blood. As to subset: CD45RA+ positively selected. The CDR3: CAARGNTIYF. The CDR3 DNA follows: TGTGCCGCAAGAGGAAACACCATATATTTT.